The T cell receptor beta chain under discussion was sequenced for a study of blood T cell repertoires in COVID-19. Sequenced by immunoSEQ multiplex PCR; TCRdb stores in-frame clones only, minus some. This sample has hundreds of thousands of clones, with approximately 91% found just once. Note on this clone: Within the sample, other DNA sequences also encode this same CDR3.

The recovered donors of Cohort 3 showed two negative PCRs, clearance, or symptom resolution. The germline V and J ends were trimmed by 1 base and 6 bases, with 10 bases remaining between them. Germline V lookup: CDR1 SGHAT, CDR2 FQNNGV. The CDR3 extends over 13 amino acids. This sequence joins TRBV11-2 and TRBJ2-7; D is perhaps TRBD2 (5 bases). This receptor was taken from a woman aged 55-75 years who had recovered from COVID-19. The sequencing input was PBMCs or T cells enriched from blood (not recorded which). CDR3 in amino acids: CASSLGGRGEQYV. DNA of the CDR3: TGTGCCAGCAGCTTAGGAGGCCGGGGCGAGCAGTACGTC.